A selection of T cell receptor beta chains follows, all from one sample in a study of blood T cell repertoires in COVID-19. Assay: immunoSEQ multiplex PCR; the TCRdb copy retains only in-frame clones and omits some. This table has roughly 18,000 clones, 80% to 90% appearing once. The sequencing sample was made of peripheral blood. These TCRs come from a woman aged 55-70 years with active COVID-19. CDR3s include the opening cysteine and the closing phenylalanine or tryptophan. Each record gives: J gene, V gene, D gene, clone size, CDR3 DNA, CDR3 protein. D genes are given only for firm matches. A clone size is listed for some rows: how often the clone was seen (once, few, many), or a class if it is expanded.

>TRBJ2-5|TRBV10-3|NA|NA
TGTGCCATCAGTGAGTCGTGGCAGGGACAAGGAACCCAGTACTTC
CAISESWQGQGTQYF
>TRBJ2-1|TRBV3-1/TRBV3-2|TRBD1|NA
TGTGCCAGCAGCCAAGCCGGGACAGGAGCCTACAATGAGCAGTTCTTC
CASSQAGTGAYNEQFF
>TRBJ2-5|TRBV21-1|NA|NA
TGTGCCAGCCTCCCCTTGCTACTAGAGACCCAGTACTTC
CASLPLLLETQYF
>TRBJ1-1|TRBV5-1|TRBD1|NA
TGCGCCACCAGGACAGGGCGGAACACTGAAGCTTTCTTT
CATRTGRNTEAFF
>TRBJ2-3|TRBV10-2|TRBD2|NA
TGCGCCAGCAGGCTAGCGGGGGGTTCTAGCACAGATACGCAGTATTTT
CASRLAGGSSTDTQYF
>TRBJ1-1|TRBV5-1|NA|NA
TGCGCCAGCAGCTTGGCGGGGGGATGGAACACTGAAGCTTTCTTT
CASSLAGGWNTEAFF
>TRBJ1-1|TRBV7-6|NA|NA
TGTGCCAGCAGCTTAGGAGGGCCGATGAACACTGAAGCTTTCTTT
CASSLGGPMNTEAFF
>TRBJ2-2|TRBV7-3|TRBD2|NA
TGTGCCAGCAGCCCTACGGGAGCGGGGGGCCGCACCGGGGAGCTGTTTTTT
CASSPTGAGGRTGELFF
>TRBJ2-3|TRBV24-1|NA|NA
TGTGCCACCAGTGATACTAGGGATACGCAGTATTTT
CATSDTRDTQYF
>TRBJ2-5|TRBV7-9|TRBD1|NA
TGTGCCAGCAGCTTCTACAGCAGGACAGGCCCCTCTCAAGAGACCCAGTACTTC
CASSFYSRTGPSQETQYF
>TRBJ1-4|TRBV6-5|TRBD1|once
TGTGCCAGCAGTCCCCCGGGACAGCGGGAAAAACTGTTTTTT
CASSPPGQREKLFF
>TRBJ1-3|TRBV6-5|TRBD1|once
TGTGCCAGCAGTTCAGAGACAGGGACTGGAAACACCATATATTTT
CASSSETGTGNTIYF
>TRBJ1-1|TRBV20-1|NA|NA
TGCAGTGCTAGTAGATTGGGAGTTAACACTGAAGCTTTCTTT
CSASRLGVNTEAFF
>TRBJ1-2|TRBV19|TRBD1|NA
TGTGCCAGTAGTCACGAAAACAGGGGCGGCTATGGCTACACCTTC
CASSHENRGGYGYTF
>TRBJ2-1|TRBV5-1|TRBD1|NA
TGCGCCAGCAGCTTACTTGGGACAGGGGGCGCAGGGCATGAGCAGTTCTTC
CASSLLGTGGAGHEQFF
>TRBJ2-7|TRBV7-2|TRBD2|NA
TGTGCCAGCAGCTCCCACGGGGGGTCCGAGCAGTACTTC
CASSSHGGSEQYF
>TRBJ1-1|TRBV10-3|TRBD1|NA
TGTGCCACCCTCAGGGGGGACAGCACTGAAGCTTTCTTT
CATLRGDSTEAFF
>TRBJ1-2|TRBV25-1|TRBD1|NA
TGTGCCAGCAGGGGGAGTGGAGGACAGGGCGGTGGCTACACCTTC
CASRGSGGQGGGYTF
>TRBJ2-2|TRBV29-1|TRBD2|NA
TGCAGCGCTCGACTAGCGGGGGGGCCCGGGGAGCTGTTTTTT
CSARLAGGPGELFF
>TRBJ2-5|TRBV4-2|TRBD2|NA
TGTGCCAGCAGCCACTCGACTAGCGGGGTTGAAGAGATCCAGTACTTC
CASSHSTSGVEEIQYF
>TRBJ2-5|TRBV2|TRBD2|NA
TGTGCCAGCTCCCGGGGACTAGCGGGGGACCAAGAGACCCAGTACTTC
CASSRGLAGDQETQYF
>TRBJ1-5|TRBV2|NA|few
TGTGCCAGCACTGCTACAGGGAGCAATCAGCCCCAGCATTTT
CASTATGSNQPQHF
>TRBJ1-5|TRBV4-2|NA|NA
TGTGCCAGCAGCCAAGCCCTTAATCAGCCCCAGCATTTT
CASSQALNQPQHF
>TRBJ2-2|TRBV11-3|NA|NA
TGTGCCAGCAGCTTAGATCATAGGGGAACAGGGGAGGTCGGGGAGCTGTTTTTT
CASSLDHRGTGEVGELFF
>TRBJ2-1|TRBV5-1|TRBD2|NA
TGCGCCAGCAGCCTTAGCGGGGGGGCCAGGGTTGAGCAGTTCTTC
CASSLSGGARVEQFF
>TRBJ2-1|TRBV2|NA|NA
TGTGCCAGCCTGGACAAACGGAATGAGCAGTTCTTC
CASLDKRNEQFF
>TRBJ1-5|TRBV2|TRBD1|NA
TGTGCCAGCAGCGCCGACGGACAGGGGAATCAGCCCCAGCATTTT
CASSADGQGNQPQHF
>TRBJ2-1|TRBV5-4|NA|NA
TGTGCCAGCAGCTTGGTTGCGGGCAATGAGCAGTTCTTC
CASSLVAGNEQFF
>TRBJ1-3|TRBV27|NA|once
TGTGCCAGCAGCCTAGTCGCCGGTTTTGGAAACACCATATATTTT
CASSLVAGFGNTIYF
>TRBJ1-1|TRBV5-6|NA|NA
TGTGCCAGCAGCTGGCCGGGGGAAGGGGAGACTGAAGCTTTCTTT
CASSWPGEGETEAFF